This TCR beta chain was recovered during a study of blood T cell repertoires in COVID-19. Per the germline V gene, CDR1 is MNHEY and CDR2 is SVGAGI. The J segment lost 4 bases and the V segment lost 0 bases, leaving 0 bases of the junction unmatched. The length of the CDR3 is 14 residues. Per the study methods: Estimates of nucleated cell counts were drawn from the amplification of reference gene primers. Libraries were prepared by immunoSEQ multiplex PCR; TCRdb keeps only in-frame clonotypes and omits some of them. That table supplies the V and J calls and clone size; D and trimming were determined from the DNA. The sample yields over 35,000 clones, roughly 80% seen once.

The V gene is TRBV6-5, the J gene TRBJ1-2; TRBD1 matches 9 bases. This TCR derives from a human donor with acute or convalescent COVID-19. The donor label of this sample is uncertain. The specimen was peripheral blood. The CDR3 DNA follows: TGTGCCAGCAGTTACTCGACAGGGGGCTATGGCTACACCTTC. Translating gives CASSYSTGGYGYTF.